Sequencing of this T cell receptor (beta chain) was carried out in a study of T cell responses to AZD1222 COVID-19 vaccine. Across the whole study: Samples with a second dose at about 4 or about 12 weeks were pooled together. Regarding the study as a whole: Spike-specific TCR repertoires showed rising breadth and depth after two AZD1222 doses. Researchers took repertoire samples only after the peak T cell response had come.

Produced via immunoSEQ multiplex PCR; TCRdb's table is partial and in-frame only. The table shows 130,000 to 150,000 clones, with 80% to 90% occurring only once. A remark on this clone: Its matching antigen is unknown.

This CDR3 is built from 18 residues. The germline V gene has CDR1 SGHNT and CDR2 YYREEE (reference sequence). Trimming cost V 2 bases and J 0 bases, with 20 bases left between them. The sequence came from an adult in good health. This sequence joins TRBV5-4 and TRBJ1-2; perhaps TRBD1 as D (6 bases). Sequences were derived from peripheral blood, sampled on day 0 of AZD1222 vaccination. CDR3 in DNA: TGTGCCAGCAGCTTTCAAGGGGGAGGGCGGCCAACTAACTATGGCTACACCTTC. Amino acids: CASSFQGGGRPTNYGYTF.